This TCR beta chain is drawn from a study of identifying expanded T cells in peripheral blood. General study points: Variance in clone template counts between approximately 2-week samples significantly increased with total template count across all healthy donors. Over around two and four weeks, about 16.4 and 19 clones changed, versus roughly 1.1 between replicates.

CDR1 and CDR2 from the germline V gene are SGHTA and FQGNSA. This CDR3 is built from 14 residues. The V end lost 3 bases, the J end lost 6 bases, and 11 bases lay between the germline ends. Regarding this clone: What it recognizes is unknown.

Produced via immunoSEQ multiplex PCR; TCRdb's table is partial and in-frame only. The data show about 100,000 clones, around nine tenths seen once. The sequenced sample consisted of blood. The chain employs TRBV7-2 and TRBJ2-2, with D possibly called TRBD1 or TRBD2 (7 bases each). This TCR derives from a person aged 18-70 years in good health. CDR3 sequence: CASSFQGGAGELFF. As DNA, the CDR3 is TGTGCCAGCAGCTTTCAGGGGGGGGCCGGGGAGCTGTTTTTT.